This T cell receptor (beta chain) is drawn from a study of blood T cell repertoires in COVID-19. Germline CDR1 reads MNHEY; CDR2 reads SMNVEV (reference sequence). The ends lost 3 bases at V and 6 bases at J; junction bases unmatched: 7. The CDR3 is 15 residues long. The assay was immunoSEQ multiplex PCR, and TCRdb's table has in-frame clones only and misses some. The profile shows around 140,000 clones, about 80% of them singletons. The sequenced sample was peripheral blood. The chain employs TRBV27 and TRBJ1-5; 8 nucleotides line up with TRBD1. This receptor was taken from an older woman with acute or convalescent COVID-19. The CDR3 sequence: CASSLYGQGGQPQHF. The CDR3 bases are TGTGCCAGCAGTTTGTATGGACAGGGTGGTCAGCCCCAGCATTTT.